This T cell receptor (beta chain) was sequenced during a study of a mutant IDH1 vaccine in newly diagnosed glioma. Across the whole study: Eight vaccine injections were given to patients in weeks 1, 3, 5, 7, 11, 15, 19 and 23.

CDR1 and CDR2 (germline): MNHEY, SMNVEV (reference sequence). The V end was cut by 6 bases, the J end by 3 bases, with 12 bases between. The CDR3 spans 13 residues. About this clone: The antigen is undetermined.

The repertoire was sequenced with immunoSEQ multiplex PCR; TCRdb's copy has only in-frame clones and lacks some. The sample lists about 60,000 clones, roughly 80% occurring once. This sample's time point: week 11, during vaccination. Topical imiquimod accompanied each vaccine dose, which consisted of 300 ug of mutant IDH1 20-mer peptide. The material sequenced was PBMCs, taken from a glioma patient whose treatment included an IDH1 peptide vaccine. The sequence was collected from a man younger than 40 with glioma. The chain couples TRBV27 to TRBJ2-7; D possibly uses TRBD1 or TRBD2 (5 bases each). DNA of the CDR3: TGTGCCAGCAGCCCCTGGGACGTCTACGAGCAGTACTTC. This translates into CASSPWDVYEQYF.